This TCR beta chain derives from a study of shared clonotypes between healthy human individuals. Study observations and caveats: Some naive CD4 clonotypes, roughly 5%, turned up in common across four donors.

It was approximately 0.2 ug DNA, 31,000 or so T cell genomes, that sorted-subset replicate PCRs used. The data were produced by immunoSEQ multiplex PCR, yet TCRdb's version contains in-frame clones alone and is incomplete. The sample consists of 700,000 to 950,000 clones, 90% to 98% of them appearing once. Points on this clone: What it binds is unknown.

The CDR3 length is 16 residues. The junction had 16 bases not matched to a gene; V was cut back by 5 bases and J by 10 bases. Looked up from germline, CDR1 is SGHDN and CDR2 is FVKESK. Cells designated naive CD8 were CD45RO-negative and were positively selected for CCR7, with terminally differentiated effector memory CD45RA+ cells excluded. Sequencing was carried out using naive CD8+ T cells sorted from blood. The chain uses TRBV14 and TRBJ1-4; the match to TRBD1 covers 7 bases. The source of this sequence is a man aged 25-40 years in good health. CDR3: CASSTLVPGQTRKLFF. In DNA, the CDR3 is TGTGCCAGCAGCACCCTAGTACCGGGACAGACCCGAAAACTGTTTTTT.